This record looks at one T cell receptor (beta chain) sequence and its context. Only a few counts were recorded for this clonotype. The antigen it recognizes is unknown. Nothing much larger sits one base from this clone, and base qualities are not available. The sample comes from a study of T and B cells in COVID-19 patients (dated by TCRdb to about 2020). Notes on the research overall: In this study, adaptive immunity was profiled in COVID-19 patients who either had active infection or had recovered, using TRB and IGH repertoire sequencing of peripheral blood. Because samples were available both during active disease and after recovery, a couple of patients were counted in both the recovered and the active cohorts. An age-matched reference group of 39 healthy donors negative for COVID-19 antibodies served as the comparison for repertoire analyses. Critical illness requiring mechanical ventilation or ECMO was present in about 65% of the 20 patients in the active-infection cohort. As many as 9 follow-up blood samples were taken per patient, and some of the samples covered different disease stages within the same individual. Patients in the recovered cohort had a median age of around 30 years, compared with 67 years for patients in the active-infection cohort. The recovered cohort included around 19 patients who contributed around 21 samples, and most of those patients had mild to moderate COVID-19 that was managed on an outpatient basis. Comorbidities linked to unfavorable COVID-19 outcome were present in 18 of 20 patients in the active-infection cohort. The TCR and BCR sequence repository comprised a few dozen patients and 69 time points, with over 7 million TCR sequences analysed.

At the junction V is shortened by 0 bases and J by 5 bases, with 5 bases in between. Inclusive of the bounding cysteine and phenylalanine, the CDR3 is 13 residues long. The DNA shown is the 39-base CDR3, in frame from base 1. CDR1 and CDR2 (MNHNS, SASEGT) derive from the germline V gene. The sequencing machine was an Illumina MiSeq. Multiplex PCR with BIOMED2 TRB-A/B primer pools was used to amplify TRB rearrangements. Illumina-compatible adapters and 7-nucleotide sample barcodes were added to the amplicons in two consecutive PCRs. Phusion HS II polymerase was used for all library PCRs. Amplicons were gel-purified with the NucleoSpin Gel and PCR Clean-up kit, quantified on Qubit, and pooled at 3 to 4 nM. The quality of the amplicon pool was checked on an Agilent 2100 Bioanalyzer prior to Illumina next-generation sequencing. The original methods were these. Annotation of TRB rearrangements was performed with MiXCR 3.0.8 using the default MiXCR reference library. Non-productive reads and sequences with fewer than 2 reads were excluded, and each unique CDR3 nucleotide sequence counted as one clone. Clonality, diversity, richness and V-J gene usage were calculated in R 3.5.1. TCR clustering by CDR3 similarity used GLIPH2, with generation probabilities calculated by OLGA. Only GLIPH2 clusters containing at least four unique TCR clonotypes present in at least three individuals were kept. The public sequencing data were trimmed at Q25 with fastp and processed into clonotypes with MiXCR by TCRdb, which kept only in-frame beta chains. Identical CDR3 protein sequences are pooled into one entry, listed with their most common genes and DNA. These V and J calls are TCRdb output, not the study's own analysis. The sample table shows some 9,100 distinct CDR3 sequences, and roughly 30% are seen once. Clones ranked in the top ten supply approximately 5% of the sample.

TRB repertoires were amplified using about 250-500 ng of genomic DNA isolated from blood. The paper's findings and limits, for the study overall: The cohort was considered too small to assess HLA contributions to COVID-19 susceptibility or severity. Few blood samples were available from mildly ill patients while symptoms were present, and early samples from severe cases were likewise scarce. During active COVID-19 the TRB repertoires were highly clonal, but at recovery diversity and richness rose above the levels seen in healthy donors. Patients with COVID-19 were reported to show strongly skewed TRBV/TRBJ gene usage. Specific T cell subsets (CD4+/Treg/CD8+) and sorted SARS-CoV-2-responsive or tetramer+ T cells had not yet been sequenced, and these experiments were ongoing. The reported TCR clusters were stated to require prospective validation before clinical use. A total of roughly 2,500 exclusive TCR clusters, including 30 to 40 low-pGen clusters, were found in the recovered cohort.

The material sequenced was blood. The sequence links TRBV6-1 to TRBJ2-1; no confident D gene assignment can be made. This clonotype originated in a human donor who had recovered from COVID-19. The DNA sequence is as follows: TGTGCCAGCAGTGAAGCGGCGAACAATGAGCAGTTCTTC. It translates as CASSEAANNEQFF.